This note documents a single T cell receptor (beta chain) sequence. Its antigen is currently unknown. The data originate from a study of shared clonotypes between healthy human individuals. TCRdb's table, derived via immunoSEQ multiplex PCR, lists solely in-frame clones and lacks some. The table shows 2 million to 3 million clones, with roughly 93% occurring only once. Overall study results and limits: Memory subsets generally showed smaller estimated richness than naive subsets did. Genetic and exposure-history diversity was limited by the few donors. Roughly 5% of naive CD4 clonotypes were common to a few donors. Non-shared clonotypes displayed generation probabilities falling below those of clonotypes present in all four donors.

The germline V and J ends were trimmed by 3 bases and 5 bases, with 19 bases remaining between them. CDR3 length equals 17 residues. Germline CDR1 reads LNHNV; CDR2 reads YYDKDF (reference sequence). The TCR originated in a man between 18 and 29 years old in good health. Some clones in this sample may be carry-over from other donors' samples. V gene TRBV15 combines with J gene TRBJ2-2, with D tentatively TRBD2 (5 bases). Sample: naive CD4+ T cells from PBMCs. The subset denotes: CD45RA+ positively selected. This CDR3 is CATSSPMGDGETGELFF. CDR3 nucleotide sequence: TGTGCCACCAGCAGTCCGATGGGAGACGGTGAGACCGGGGAGCTGTTTTTT.